This TCR beta chain was documented in a study of early T cells in non-severe SARS-CoV-2 infection. Notes on the study in general: Sequences matched to VDJdb favored anti-spike CD8 responses, while private and CD4 specificities were missed.

The germline V and J ends were trimmed by 2 bases and 0 bases, with 9 bases remaining between them. Germline assignment: CDR1 SGHTS and CDR2 YDEGEE. The CDR3 contains 14 residues. There are many counts of this clonotype. The antigen is undetermined. Separate cDNA molecules each had unique molecular identifiers attached to them. TCRdb re-called the 5' RACE reads with MiXCR, one entry per CDR3 protein. Of around 70,000 distinct CDR3 sequences listed, about a tenth are singletons. This sequence originates from an adult who was a healthcare worker with PCR-confirmed SARS-CoV-2 infection or an uninfected control (not recorded which). Material: whole blood. The chain has TRBV5-8 and TRBJ2-7; TRBD1 might be the D (6 bases). The CDR3 coding sequence is TGTGCCAGCAGCTTAGGGGGAACCTCCTACGAGCAGTACTTC. It yields the protein CASSLGGTSYEQYF.